Below, 29 T cell receptor beta chains from the same sample are listed, as sequenced in a study of blood T cells in healthy people across ages. Then a second PCR, running roughly 7 to 11 cycles, was carried out with a sample-barcoded 5' primer and a J-beta primer mix. Using its own MiXCR run on the 5' RACE reads, TCRdb lists one record per CDR3 protein. The sample contains some 1,800,000 distinct CDR3 sequences, approximately 39% of which appear only once. The sequencing input was blood. The receptor source for this set is a human donor in good health.

This chain uses TRBV20-1 with TRBJ2-1; 8 positions match TRBD2. Germline CDR1 is DFQATT and CDR2 is SNEGSKA (reference sequence). V lost 5 bases and J lost 6; bases outside the gene matches: 12. This CDR3 has 15 residues. For the CDR3, the DNA is TGCAGTGCTCGTGCCGGAGGACTAGCTTGCAATGAGCAGTTCTTC. Amino acids: CSARAGGLACNEQFF.

The chain couples TRBV29-1 to TRBJ1-1, with D unclear. CDR3 length: 14 residues. The V gene lost 4 bases and the J gene lost 0 bases, with 12 bases spanning the gap. Germline CDR1 is SQVTM and CDR2 is ANQGSEA. The CDR3 loop is CSVGEVNMNTEAFF. The CDR3 bases are TGCAGCGTTGGTGAAGTAAACATGAACACTGAAGCTTTCTTT. Looking up the rest from reference TRBV29-1 and TRBJ1-1 gives the full variable domain: SAVISQKPSRDICQRGTSLTIQCQVDSQVTMMFWYRQQPGQSLTLIATANQGSEATYESGFVIDKFPISRPNLTFSTLTVSNMSPEDSSIYLCSVGEVNMNTEAFFGQGTRLTVV.

V is TRBV6-4 and J is TRBJ2-7, with TRBD2 as a possible D gene (6 bases). In germline, CDR1 is MRHNA, CDR2 SNTAGT. V was clipped by 6 bases and J by 0 bases, with 18 bases between them. The CDR3 spans 16 residues. Written as DNA, the CDR3 is TGTGCCAGCAGCGGCGGGACCGACGGGATCTCCTACGAGCAGTACTTC. Residues: CASSGGTDGISYEQYF.

The sample holds a few counts of this clonotype. This CDR3 reads CASSLEARGIYGYTF. The CDR3 DNA follows: TGTGCCAGCAGCTTAGAGGCCAGGGGAATCTATGGCTACACCTTC. This rearrangement joins TRBV7-2 to TRBJ1-2; a possible D gene is TRBD1 (6 bases). Germline V CDR1 and CDR2: SGHTA, FQGNSA. The CDR3 length is 15 residues. V was pared by 1 base and J by 4 bases, with 13 bases between.

J is TRBJ2-7 and V is TRBV10-3; 8 nucleotides line up with TRBD2. The CDR3 loop spans 11 amino acids. CDR1 and CDR2 (germline): ENHRY, SYGVKD. This CDR3 is CAGLEVYEQYF. The CDR3 bases are TGTGCGGGACTAGAGGTCTACGAGCAGTACTTC.

A single count supports this clonotype. The gene calls are TRBV20-1 and TRBJ1-1; TRBD1 might be the D (5 bases). The V end was cut by 6 bases, the J end by 11 bases, with 22 bases between. This CDR3 is built from 13 residues. Germline lookup yields CDR1 DFQATT and CDR2 SNEGSKA (reference sequence). The CDR3 DNA is TGCAGTGCCCAGGACCTATTTGGGACCAGGGCTTTCTTT. This gives the protein CSAQDLFGTRAFF.

This sequence joins TRBV6-5 and TRBJ1-6; no definite D call. Germline V gene data show CDR1 as MNHEY and CDR2 as SVGAGI. The CDR3 spans 14 residues. V lost 7 bases and J 5 bases, leaving 12 bases between the germline ends. The CDR3 loop is CASTRRRNNSPLHF. As DNA, the CDR3 is TGTGCCAGCACGCGCCGACGGAATAATTCACCCCTCCACTTT.

V and J are TRBV18 and TRBJ2-5, with 7 bases matching TRBD1. The CDR3 sequence is 16 residues long. Germline CDR1 KGHSH, CDR2 LQKENI. V trimming: 2 bases; J trimming: 2 bases; junction bases outside the gene matches: 8. In nucleotides, the CDR3 is TGTGCCAGCTCACCAATCACATCGACAGGGCAAGAGACCCAGTACTTC. Translation: CASSPITSTGQETQYF. The full variable domain, its missing parts supplied by reference TRBV18 and TRBJ2-5, is NAGVMQNPRHLVRRRGQEARLRCSPMKGHSHVYWYRQLPEEGLKFMVYLQKENIIDESGMPKERFSAEFPKEGPSILRIQQVVRGDSAAYFCASSPITSTGQETQYFGPGTRLLVL.

V and J are TRBV27 and TRBJ2-5; 7 nucleotides align to TRBD1. V was clipped by 6 bases and J by 2 bases; unmatched bases: 3. The CDR3 is 13 residues long. Germline CDR1 MNHEY, CDR2 SMNVEV (reference sequence). The CDR3 sequence: CASRRDSQETQYF. The CDR3 DNA reads TGTGCCAGCAGAAGGGACAGTCAAGAGACCCAGTACTTC.

The chain recombines TRBV20-1 with TRBJ1-4, with 7 nucleotides matching TRBD1. Germline CDR1 DFQATT, CDR2 SNEGSKA (reference sequence). The CDR3 covers 16 residues. The junction had 5 bases not matched to a gene; V was cut back by 0 bases and J by 1 base. This chain's CDR3 is CSARETGKGTNEKLFF. Here the CDR3 DNA reads TGCAGTGCTAGAGAGACAGGGAAGGGAACTAATGAAAAACTGTTTTTT.

This rearrangement joins TRBV6-5 to TRBJ1-6; 9 bases map to TRBD1. This CDR3 region has 16 residues. Germline-derived CDR1 and CDR2 are MNHEY and SVGAGI. Trimming cost V 1 base and J 8 bases; bases outside gene matches: 6. CDR3 coding DNA: TGTGCCAGCAGTTACTGGGACAGGGTATATCATTCACCCCTCCACTTT. It translates to CASSYWDRVYHSPLHF.

This clonotype was counted a few times. V usage is TRBV5-1 and J usage is TRBJ2-5; the D is unclear. Germline V CDR1 and CDR2: SGHRS, YFSETQ. Trimming took 2 bases from V and 2 from J, leaving 16 bases between them. The CDR3 loop spans 16 amino acids. In DNA, the CDR3 is TGCGCCAGCAGCTTAGGACGTTTCTCCCTACAAGAGACCCAGTACTTC. It codes for CASSLGRFSLQETQYF.

This clonotype has only one observation. At one of its ends the junction is not consistent with the germline gene, which may arise from a read error. The CDR3, as DNA: TGTGCCATCAGTGAGCCGGGGGGACAGGTGAGGTCCTACGATGAGCAGTTCTTC. It is translated as CAISEPGGQVRSYDEQFF. The chain has TRBV10-3 and TRBJ2-1, with a possible D match to TRBD1 (8 bases). The CDR3 runs to 18 residues. Germline V lookup: CDR1 ENHRY, CDR2 SYGVKD.

DNA for the CDR3: TGTGCCACCAGCAGAGAAAGGGGGAACACTGAAGCTTTCTTT. Its translation: CATSRERGNTEAFF. V is TRBV15 and J is TRBJ1-1; the D gene is possibly TRBD1 (5 bases). V lost 0 bases and J lost 1, with 6 bases in between. The germline V gene encodes CDR1 LNHNV and CDR2 YYDKDF (reference sequence). The CDR3 is 14 residues long.

CDR3 loop: CASCKRDRQQYF. In nucleotides, the CDR3 is TGTGCCAGCTGCAAAAGGGATCGCCAGCAGTACTTC. This chain uses TRBV6-2 or TRBV6-3 with TRBJ2-7, with D hard to call. CDR3 length: 12 residues. V was pared by 8 bases and J by 8 bases, with 16 bases between. Germline-derived CDR1 and CDR2 are MNHEY and SVGEGT.

This clonotype appeared once. The chain employs TRBV19 and TRBJ2-3; D is ambiguous. The CDR3 contains 11 residues. Looked up from germline, CDR1 is LNHDA and CDR2 is SQIVND (reference sequence). The V end was cut by 6 bases, the J end by 6 bases, with 7 bases between. The CDR3 region has the DNA TGTGCCAGTAGAAGCGCGGATACGCAGTATTTT. Translation: CASRSADTQYF.

This chain connects TRBV6-5 to TRBJ2-7, with 11 bases fitting TRBD2. The CDR3 loop spans 19 amino acids. With 0 bases clipped from V and 0 bases from J, the junction kept 10 bases outside the gene matches. Per germline, CDR1 MNHEY and CDR2 SVGAGI. The CDR3 loop is CASSYSIGTSGLPSYEQYF. CDR3 nucleotide sequence: TGTGCCAGCAGTTACTCGATAGGGACTAGCGGCCTCCCCTCCTACGAGCAGTACTTC.

The chain links TRBV27 to TRBJ2-1, with TRBD2 matching 10 bases. There are 16 residues in the CDR3. Germline CDR1 is MNHEY and CDR2 is SMNVEV (reference sequence). The ends lost 6 bases at V and 1 base at J; junction bases unmatched: 6. The CDR3 protein is CASRLGAGGSYNEQFF. In nucleotides, the CDR3 is TGTGCCAGCAGATTAGGAGCGGGGGGGTCCTACAATGAGCAGTTCTTC.

This sequence joins TRBV28 and TRBJ1-1; D is perhaps TRBD1 (5 bases). The CDR3 sequence is 16 residues long. Germline assignment: CDR1 MDHEN and CDR2 SYDVKM. V was clipped by 9 bases and J by 1 base, with 21 bases between them. The CDR3 DNA is TGTGCCAGTAGTACAAACCCGGGGCAGGGGAACACTGAAGCTTTCTTT. Its translation: CASSTNPGQGNTEAFF.

The chain combines TRBV4-1 with TRBJ2-3; TRBD1 might be the D (6 bases). V shed 1 base and J shed 5 bases, with 13 bases lying between them. Per germline, CDR1 MGHRA and CDR2 YSYEKL. The CDR3 has 15 residues. CDR3 in DNA: TGCGCCAGCAGCCAAGGTGGACAGAATGTAGATACGCAGTATTTT. The encoded protein is CASSQGGQNVDTQYF.

The gene calls are TRBV27 and TRBJ2-7; tentatively, D is TRBD2 (7 bases). The CDR3 is made up of 14 amino acids. Germline-derived CDR1 and CDR2 are MNHEY and SMNVEV (reference sequence). V lost 6 bases and J lost 1, with 13 bases in between. The DNA for the CDR3 is TGTGCCAGCAGCGCGGGGGCCTGGTCCTACGAGCAGTACTTC. Its protein is CASSAGAWSYEQYF.

The chain carries TRBV7-9 and TRBJ2-1; D gene ambiguous. Germline V CDR1 and CDR2: SEHNR, FQNEAQ (reference sequence). The V end was cut by 3 bases, the J end by 8 bases, with 8 bases between. This CDR3 is 12 amino acids long. The CDR3 region has the DNA TGTGCCAGCAGCTTGATTAGATATGAGCAGTTCTTC. Translated, it gives CASSLIRYEQFF.

The chain combines TRBV2 with TRBJ2-1, with 8 nucleotides matching TRBD2. The V gene's germline CDR1 is SNHLY and CDR2 FYNNEI. The CDR3 runs 15 residues. The V segment lost 8 bases and the J segment 4 bases; nucleotides outside the gene matches: 10. Here the CDR3 reads CASAGRAGEYNEQFF. The CDR3 DNA sequence: TGTGCCAGCGCGGGTCGAGCGGGGGAATACAATGAGCAGTTCTTC. The full variable domain, with the rest looked up from reference TRBV2 and TRBJ2-1, is EPEVTQTPSHQVTQMGQEVILRCVPISNHLYFYWYRQILGQKVEFLVSFYNNEISEKSEIFDDQFSVERPDGSNFTLKIRSTKLEDSAMYFCASAGRAGEYNEQFFGPGTRLTVL.

The V gene is TRBV20-1, the J gene TRBJ2-5; no firm D call. The germline V and J ends were trimmed by 3 bases and 11 bases, with 13 bases remaining between them. In germline, CDR1 is DFQATT, CDR2 SNEGSKA (reference sequence). The CDR3 consists of 11 residues. In nucleotides, the CDR3 is TGCAGTGCTAGGACCCGGGCGGAGCAGTACTTC. It encodes CSARTRAEQYF.

Concerning this clonotype itself: Sequence at one end of the junction differs from germline and may be a read error. The V call is TRBV12-3 or TRBV12-4, the J call TRBJ1-2; possibly TRBD1 for D (5 bases). The CDR3 runs 15 residues. CDR3 sequence: CVSSPLTDYFYGYTF. For the CDR3, the DNA is TGTGTCAGCAGTCCCCTGACAGACTACTTCTATGGCTACACCTTC.

This sequence joins TRBV20-1 and TRBJ2-7; D is unclear. CDR1 is DFQATT and CDR2 is SNEGSKA in the germline V gene (reference sequence). Trimming shortened V by 5 bases and J by 3 bases, and 11 bases separated the two germline ends. This CDR3 has 12 amino acids. For the CDR3, the DNA is TGCAGTGCTCCCGGACGCCACTACGAGCAGTACTTC. Amino acids: CSAPGRHYEQYF.

The chain uses TRBV10-3 and TRBJ2-7; D unresolved. The CDR3 totals 12 residues. Trimming took off 5 bases at V and 5 bases at J, with 10 bases between the two ends. Germline V CDR1 and CDR2: ENHRY, SYGVKD. Written as DNA, the CDR3 is TGTGCCATCAGTTTGGGGAACCACGAGCAGTACTTC. This encodes CAISLGNHEQYF.

This chain links TRBV7-3 with TRBJ2-1; TRBD1 matches at 8 bases. The CDR3 contains 15 residues. The germline V gene has CDR1 SGHTA and CDR2 FQGTGA. V lost 5 bases to trimming and J lost 7 bases; unmatched junction nucleotides: 10. The CDR3 DNA sequence: TGTGCCAGCAGCATCGGGACAGGTGTTGAGAATGAGCAGTTCTTC. Translation gives CASSIGTGVENEQFF.

The chain uses TRBV20-1 and TRBJ1-1, with D maybe TRBD1 (6 bases). Trimming removed 0 bases at V and 4 bases at J, with 12 bases between. The CDR3 sequence is 14 residues long. Germline loops: CDR1 DFQATT, CDR2 SNEGSKA (reference sequence). The CDR3, as DNA: TGCAGTGCTAGAGATCCAGGGGACGGCACTGAAGCTTTCTTT. Amino acids: CSARDPGDGTEAFF.